This is a list of T cell receptor beta chains from one sample in a study of CD4 T cells in relation to SARS-CoV-2 and coronaviruses. Using immunoSEQ multiplex PCR, the repertoire was profiled, and TCRdb retains in-frame clones only, with some absent. The sample lists tens of thousands of clones, roughly 76% seen once, with roughly 15% in the top ten. These receptors' antigens are unknown. Sequenced: CD4+ T cells from PBMCs, cultured in vitro. These receptors were obtained from a human donor in good health. CDR3s include the opening cysteine and the closing phenylalanine or tryptophan. Fields, in order: D gene, V gene, J gene, clone size, CDR3 protein, CDR3 DNA. The D gene is left open where the match is weak. Rows may omit the clone size; those that give it use once, few, many or a size class.

TRBD2,TRBV14,TRBJ2-4,few,CASSQVGGGRENIQYF,TGTGCCAGCAGCCAAGTCGGGGGAGGGCGGGAAAACATTCAGTACTTC
-,TRBV29-1,TRBJ1-4,-,CSVQTVNEKLFF,TGCAGCGTCCAGACAGTTAATGAAAAACTGTTTTTT
TRBD1,TRBV7-6,TRBJ2-5,-,CASSSRQGAGETQYF,TGTGCCAGCAGCTCAAGACAGGGGGCAGGAGAGACCCAGTACTTC
-,TRBV6-2/TRBV6-3,TRBJ2-7,-,CASSYSGQGQQYF,TGTGCCAGCAGTTACTCCGGGCAAGGGCAGCAGTACTTC
TRBD1,TRBV27,TRBJ1-5,once,CASSPTFPTGLNQPQHF,TGTGCCAGCAGTCCCACATTCCCGACAGGGCTGAATCAGCCCCAGCATTTT
TRBD1,TRBV3-1/TRBV3-2,TRBJ2-3,-,CASSRIPGQGTSTDTQYF,TGTGCCAGCAGCCGCATACCGGGACAGGGGACTAGCACAGATACGCAGTATTTT
-,TRBV10-3,TRBJ1-2,-,CAISESKANYGYTF,TGTGCCATCAGTGAGTCGAAAGCTAACTATGGCTACACCTTC
-,TRBV9,TRBJ1-5,-,CASSVGQYSNQPQHF,TGTGCCAGCAGCGTAGGGCAGTATAGCAATCAGCCCCAGCATTTT
-,TRBV2,TRBJ1-5,-,CASGGTGNQPQHF,TGTGCCAGCGGGGGGACGGGGAATCAGCCCCAGCATTTT
TRBD1,TRBV12-3/TRBV12-4,TRBJ2-1,-,CASGRTGRNEQFF,TGTGCCAGCGGTCGGACAGGGAGGAATGAGCAGTTCTTC
TRBD2,TRBV10-3,TRBJ2-5,-,CAISGRTSPETQYF,TGTGCCATCAGCGGCAGGACTAGCCCAGAGACCCAGTACTTC
-,TRBV11-2,TRBJ2-7,few,CASSQGTGPYEQYF,TGTGCCAGCAGCCAAGGGACGGGACCTTACGAGCAGTACTTC
-,TRBV7-9,TRBJ1-1,-,CASSKPGGNTEAFF,TGTGCCAGCAGCAAGCCGGGTGGGAACACTGAAGCTTTCTTT
-,TRBV5-1,TRBJ2-7,-,CASSLRQNEQYF,TGCGCCAGCAGCTTACGACAGAACGAGCAGTACTTC
TRBD2,TRBV5-4,TRBJ2-3,-,CASSLASGETDTQYF,TGTGCCAGCAGCTTGGCTAGCGGGGAGACAGATACGCAGTATTTT
-,TRBV30,TRBJ1-5,-,CAWSRGNQPQHF,TGTGCCTGGAGTAGGGGCAATCAGCCCCAGCATTTT
-,TRBV5-4,TRBJ1-4,-,CASSPGGPDEKLFF,TGTGCCAGCAGCCCCGGGGGGCCCGATGAAAAACTGTTTTTT
-,TRBV3-1/TRBV3-2,TRBJ2-1,-,CASSQGRNEQFF,TGTGCCAGCAGCCAAGGTCGCAATGAGCAGTTCTTC
-,TRBV30,TRBJ2-7,-,CAWSSRYEQYF,TGTGCCTGGAGTAGTCGTTACGAGCAGTACTTC
-,TRBV5-5,TRBJ2-7,few,CASSLAGGGSYEQYF,TGTGCCAGCAGCTTGGCCGGGGGTGGGTCCTACGAGCAGTACTTC
-,TRBV30,TRBJ1-5,-,CAWSPTSNQPQHF,TGTGCCTGGAGTCCTACCAGCAATCAGCCCCAGCATTTT
TRBD1,TRBV18,TRBJ2-7,-,CASSPPGQGKLYEQYF,TGTGCCAGCTCGCCACCGGGACAGGGAAAATTATACGAGCAGTACTTC
-,TRBV19,TRBJ1-5,-,CASSITRYSNQPQHF,TGTGCCAGTAGTATTACCCGGTATAGCAATCAGCCCCAGCATTTT
-,TRBV9,TRBJ1-4,-,CASSPRGGLVANEKLFF,TGTGCCAGCAGCCCAAGAGGGGGGCTGGTAGCTAATGAAAAACTGTTTTTT
-,TRBV3-1/TRBV3-2,TRBJ1-6,-,CASSQDPRSYNSPLHF,TGTGCCAGCAGCCAAGACCCTCGCTCCTATAATTCACCCCTCCACTTT
-,TRBV5-1,TRBJ2-5,-,CASSLDVGDAETQYF,TGCGCCAGCAGCTTGGACGTGGGAGATGCTGAGACCCAGTACTTC
TRBD2,TRBV18,TRBJ2-3,-,CASSPDGRATDTQYF,TGTGCCAGCTCACCAGACGGGAGGGCCACAGATACGCAGTATTTT
-,TRBV5-4,TRBJ1-2,-,CASSTTGIRGYTF,TGTGCCAGCAGCACTACAGGGATAAGGGGCTACACCTTC
TRBD2,TRBV5-4,TRBJ2-1,-,CASSLEGLARGEQFF,TGTGCCAGCAGCTTGGAGGGACTAGCCCGAGGTGAGCAGTTCTTC
-,TRBV9,TRBJ2-1,few,CASSEPRGGGRPFDEQFF,TGTGCCAGCAGCGAGCCCCGGGGAGGGGGGAGGCCCTTCGATGAGCAGTTCTTC
TRBD2,TRBV6-6,TRBJ2-5,-,CASTGGYQETQYF,TGTGCCAGCACGGGGGGTTACCAAGAGACCCAGTACTTC
TRBD2,TRBV6-2/TRBV6-3,TRBJ2-7,-,CASSQSRTSLSEQYF,TGTGCCAGCAGCCAATCACGGACTAGTTTGAGCGAGCAGTACTTC
-,TRBV30,TRBJ2-1,-,CAWSEHALTYNEQFF,TGTGCCTGGAGTGAACACGCCTTAACCTACAATGAGCAGTTCTTC
TRBD2,TRBV5-1,TRBJ2-1,-,CASSLAGGQGEQFF,TGCGCCAGCAGCTTAGCGGGGGGGCAGGGTGAGCAGTTCTTC
-,TRBV3-1/TRBV3-2,TRBJ2-1,-,CASSSTGGDYNEQFF,TGTGCCAGCAGCTCGACCGGAGGTGACTACAATGAGCAGTTCTTC
-,TRBV7-2,TRBJ2-7,-,CASSPWRGYEQYF,TGTGCCAGCAGCCCCTGGCGGGGCTACGAGCAGTACTTC
TRBD1,TRBV27,TRBJ1-2,-,CASSQYGQGASGGYTF,TGTGCCAGCAGTCAATACGGACAGGGGGCGTCGGGTGGCTACACCTTC
TRBD1,TRBV5-4,TRBJ2-2,-,CASSLGSGGTGELFF,TGTGCCAGCAGCTTGGGGTCAGGGGGAACCGGGGAGCTGTTTTTT
-,TRBV7-2,TRBJ1-2,-,CASSLGAQDYGYTF,TGTGCCAGCAGCTTGGGGGCGCAGGACTATGGCTACACCTTC
-,TRBV7-9,TRBJ1-5,-,CASSLQGSNQPQHF,TGTGCCAGCTCATTACAGGGTAGCAATCAGCCCCAGCATTTT
-,TRBV12-5,TRBJ1-4,-,CASGLGGGLEMGEKLFF,TGTGCTAGTGGTTTGGGGGGGGGCCTTGAGATGGGTGAAAAACTGTTTTTT
TRBD2,TRBV5-1,TRBJ2-5,-,CASSRGLAETQYF,TGCGCCAGCAGCAGGGGACTAGCGGAGACCCAGTACTTC
-,TRBV11-2,TRBJ2-7,-,CASSFQQGTNEQYF,TGTGCCAGCAGCTTTCAACAGGGAACCAACGAGCAGTACTTC
-,TRBV2,TRBJ2-7,-,CASRKGQNYEQYF,TGTGCCAGCAGGAAAGGACAGAACTACGAGCAGTACTTC
TRBD2,TRBV5-4,TRBJ2-2,-,CASGLAGAGTGELFF,TGTGCCAGCGGCCTAGCGGGAGCGGGCACCGGGGAGCTGTTTTTT